A single sample gave rise to the 18 T cell receptor beta chains below, sequenced in a study of blood T cell repertoires in COVID-19. TCRdb keeps only in-frame clones here, not all; method: immunoSEQ multiplex PCR. The table has some 190,000 clones, around 85% seen once. Sequencing input: peripheral blood. The origin of the receptors is a man in his sixties with acute or convalescent COVID-19.

The chain links TRBV6-5 to TRBJ1-1, with 9 positions matching TRBD1. Looked up from germline, CDR1 is MNHEY and CDR2 is SVGAGI. CDR3 size: 13 residues. V dropped 6 bases and J dropped 5; count of bases not matched to a gene: 4. The DNA for the CDR3 is TGTGCCAGCAGGGGACAGGGAGGGACTGAAGCTTTCTTT. Amino acid sequence: CASRGQGGTEAFF.

The chain employs TRBV10-3 and TRBJ2-1; no clear D gene. Germline V gives CDR1 ENHRY, CDR2 SYGVKD. The V gene lost 3 bases and the J gene lost 4 bases, with 4 bases spanning the gap. The CDR3 runs 12 residues. CDR3 protein: CAISDQYNEQFF. The CDR3 region has the DNA TGTGCCATCAGTGACCAGTACAATGAGCAGTTCTTC.

This chain joins TRBV6-1 and TRBJ1-6; 7 bases map to TRBD1. J was trimmed by 14 bases and V by 1 base; bases with no gene match: 14. CDR3 length equals 16 residues. Germline V CDR1 and CDR2: MNHNS, SASEGT. The CDR3 reads CASSEEGQLGVQTLHF. CDR3 in DNA: TGTGCCAGCAGTGAAGAGGGACAGCTTGGAGTTCAAACCCTCCACTTT.

This clone was counted once. The rearrangement links TRBV4-3 to TRBJ2-3; D is uncertain. The CDR3 consists of 15 residues. CDR1 and CDR2 from the germline V gene are LGHNA and YSLEER. Trimming removed 0 bases from V and 5 bases from J, with 12 bases in between. CDR3 amino acids: CASSQDYGAVDTQYF. The CDR3 DNA is TGCGCCAGCAGCCAAGATTATGGCGCGGTAGATACGCAGTATTTT.

This clone appeared a few times. The chain uses TRBV18 and TRBJ2-4; D unresolved. In germline, CDR1 is KGHSH, CDR2 LQKENI. This CDR3 region has 12 residues. Trimming pared 3 bases from V and 4 bases from J, leaving 4 bases between. Here the CDR3 DNA reads TGTGCCAGCTCACCGGAGAAAAACATTCAGTACTTC. The encoded protein is CASSPEKNIQYF.

V usage is TRBV5-1 and J usage is TRBJ2-3, with 7 bases aligning to TRBD2. The germline V gene has CDR1 SGHRS and CDR2 YFSETQ. The trim removed 4 bases at V and 2 bases at J, leaving 7 bases unmatched. The CDR3 totals 15 residues. CDR3 bases: TGCGCCAGCAGCCTTCGTGGGGGGGACACAGATACGCAGTATTTT. Translation gives CASSLRGGDTDTQYF.

This sequence joins TRBV28 and TRBJ1-4; 8 bases fit TRBD1. V trimming: 7 bases; J trimming: 7 bases; junction bases outside the gene matches: 11. Germline V gives CDR1 MDHEN, CDR2 SYDVKM. This CDR3 is built from 15 residues. The chain's CDR3 is CASTSLTGGGEKLFF. The CDR3 nucleotides are TGTGCCAGCACATCCCTAACAGGGGGTGGTGAAAAACTGTTTTTT.

This chain joins TRBV5-4 and TRBJ2-1; possible D gene TRBD2, 5 bases. The CDR3 runs 12 residues. CDR1 is SGHNT and CDR2 is YYREEE in the germline V gene (reference sequence). Trimming shortened V by 7 bases and J by 6 bases, and 11 bases separated the two germline ends. The CDR3 sequence is CASSGGRNEQFF. As DNA, the CDR3 is TGTGCCAGCTCAGGAGGCCGCAATGAGCAGTTCTTC.

The V call is TRBV29-1, the J call TRBJ1-1; TRBD1 matches 8 bases. This CDR3 contains 12 residues. Germline-derived CDR1 and CDR2 are SQVTM and ANQGSEA. V was clipped by 4 bases and J by 5 bases; unmatched bases: 3. The CDR3 region is CSVGTGGTEAFF. DNA of the CDR3: TGCAGCGTTGGAACAGGGGGGACTGAAGCTTTCTTT.

This clone was recorded only once. The chain carries TRBV5-5 and TRBJ2-7; D gene uncertain. V lost 0 bases and J 5 bases, leaving 15 bases between the germline ends. This CDR3 region has 15 residues. Germline CDR1 is SGHKS and CDR2 is YYEKEE (reference sequence). This chain's CDR3 is CASSLEGSSGHEQYF. The DNA for the CDR3 is TGTGCCAGCAGCTTGGAAGGCTCCTCAGGCCACGAGCAGTACTTC.

The chain is built from TRBV7-3 and TRBJ2-1; 12 nucleotides line up with TRBD2. The V gene's germline CDR1 is SGHTA and CDR2 FQGTGA. The CDR3 length is 16 residues. With V trimmed by 5 bases and J by 1 base, 3 bases remained unmatched. The CDR3 DNA sequence: TGTGCCAGCAGCCCTCTAGCGGGAGGGTCCTACAATGAGCAGTTCTTC. It specifies CASSPLAGGSYNEQFF. The full variable domain, in which reference TRBV7-3 and TRBJ2-1 provide the parts outside the CDR3, is GAGVSQTPSNKVTEKGKYVELRCDPISGHTALYWYRQSLGQGPEFLIYFQGTGAADDSGLPNDRFFAVRPEGSVSTLKIQRTERGDSAVYLCASSPLAGGSYNEQFFGPGTRLTVL.

The chain links TRBV6-5 to TRBJ1-2, with a possible D match to TRBD1 (6 bases). V was trimmed by 5 bases and J by 10 bases, leaving 23 bases between them. This CDR3 has 15 residues. The germline V gene encodes CDR1 MNHEY and CDR2 SVGAGI. CDR3 loop: CASSSLDRKGPYYTF. DNA for the CDR3: TGTGCCAGCAGTAGCCTGGACAGAAAGGGGCCCTACTACACCTTC.

A few counts support this clone. This chain connects TRBV2 to TRBJ2-3, with TRBD1 as a possible D gene (6 bases). This CDR3 spans 12 amino acids. V was trimmed by 7 bases and J by 3 bases, leaving 8 bases between them. CDR1 SNHLY and CDR2 FYNNEI come from the germline V gene. The CDR3 here is CASMRGTDTQYF. The CDR3 region has the DNA TGTGCCAGCATGAGGGGGACAGATACGCAGTATTTT.

V and J are TRBV14 and TRBJ2-1; 7 bases are shared with TRBD1. Unmatched junction bases numbered 12, after V lost 0 bases and J lost 7 bases. Looked up from germline, CDR1 is SGHDN and CDR2 is FVKESK. The CDR3 is 17 amino acids. The CDR3 DNA reads TGTGCCAGCAGCCAAGAAAGAGGGGGCCTAGTCGTGAATGAGCAGTTCTTC. Translated: CASSQERGGLVVNEQFF.

CDR3 sequence (DNA): TGTGCCAGCAGCTTTATAGCGGGACGGGGAGAGACCCAGTACTTC. Amino acid sequence: CASSFIAGRGETQYF. The V and J genes are TRBV7-2 and TRBJ2-5; 8 bases match TRBD2. Per the germline V gene, CDR1 is SGHTA and CDR2 is FQGNSA. The CDR3 totals 15 residues. V trimming: 3 bases; J trimming: 4 bases; junction bases outside the gene matches: 7.

The chain employs TRBV5-1 and TRBJ1-6, with TRBD1 as a possible D gene (6 bases). V lost 4 bases and J lost 7, with 12 bases in between. Germline CDR1 is SGHRS and CDR2 is YFSETQ. The CDR3 has 14 residues. The CDR3 bases are TGCGCCAGCAGCCAACAGGGAGCCAATTCACCCCTCCACTTT. Amino acid sequence: CASSQQGANSPLHF.

The V call is TRBV28, the J call TRBJ2-1; 7 bases match TRBD1. V shed 3 bases and J 0 bases; nucleotides not matched to a gene: 5. Looked up from germline, CDR1 is MDHEN and CDR2 is SYDVKM. The CDR3 covers 16 residues. CDR3 residues: CASSLTGPSSYNEQFF. Here the CDR3 DNA reads TGTGCCAGCAGTTTGACAGGGCCCAGCTCCTACAATGAGCAGTTCTTC.

The chain combines TRBV3-1 (or the pseudogene TRBV3-2) with TRBJ1-2; no clear D. V was cut by 1 base and J by 6 bases, with 6 bases left in between. Germline values: CDR1 LGHDT, CDR2 YNNKEL (reference sequence). CDR3 length: 12 residues. The CDR3 is CASSQANHGYTF. In DNA form, the CDR3 reads TGTGCCAGCAGCCAAGCAAATCATGGCTACACCTTC.